This T cell receptor beta chain derives from a study of cytotoxic CD8 clonotypes in ibrutinib-treated CLL. Whole-study findings and limits: Against age-matched healthy donors, baseline clonality ran higher and tracked circulating CD8+ T-cell counts. Higher clonality was seen at ibrutinib response and a return toward baseline at progression. Treatment left the uncommon public clonotypes either contracted or stable in frequency.

The intended depth for sequencing was 1 in 200,000 to 1 in 1 million T cells. Using immunoSEQ multiplex PCR, the repertoire was profiled, and TCRdb retains in-frame clones only, with some absent. The sample shows fewer than 150,000 clones, around 84% of them seen only once. The germline V gene has CDR1 SGHRS and CDR2 YFSETQ. V was trimmed by 0 bases and J by 6 bases, leaving 12 bases between them. The CDR3 is 14 amino acids. Turning to this clone: Its antigen remains unknown.

This TCR was recovered from a human donor with chronic lymphocytic leukemia. Sequences were derived from PBMCs, sampled after 24 months of ibrutinib treatment. The chain uses TRBV5-1 and TRBJ1-1; maybe TRBD1 (5 bases). The CDR3 DNA reads as TGCGCCAGCAGCTTGGGCTGGTCAGGGCCTGAAGCTTTCTTT. Its translation is CASSLGWSGPEAFF.